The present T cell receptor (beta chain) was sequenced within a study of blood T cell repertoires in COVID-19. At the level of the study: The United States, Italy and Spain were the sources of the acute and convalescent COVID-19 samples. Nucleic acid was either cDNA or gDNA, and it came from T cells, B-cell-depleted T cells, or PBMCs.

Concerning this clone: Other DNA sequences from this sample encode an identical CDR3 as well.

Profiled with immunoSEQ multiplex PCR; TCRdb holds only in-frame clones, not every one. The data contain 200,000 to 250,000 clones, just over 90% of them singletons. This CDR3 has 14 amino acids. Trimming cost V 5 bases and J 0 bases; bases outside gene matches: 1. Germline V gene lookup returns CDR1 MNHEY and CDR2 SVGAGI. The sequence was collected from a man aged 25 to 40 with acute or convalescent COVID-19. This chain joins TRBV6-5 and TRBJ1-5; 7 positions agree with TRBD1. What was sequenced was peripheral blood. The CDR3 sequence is CASSPGGSNQPQHF. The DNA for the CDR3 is TGTGCCAGCAGTCCAGGGGGTAGCAATCAGCCCCAGCATTTT.